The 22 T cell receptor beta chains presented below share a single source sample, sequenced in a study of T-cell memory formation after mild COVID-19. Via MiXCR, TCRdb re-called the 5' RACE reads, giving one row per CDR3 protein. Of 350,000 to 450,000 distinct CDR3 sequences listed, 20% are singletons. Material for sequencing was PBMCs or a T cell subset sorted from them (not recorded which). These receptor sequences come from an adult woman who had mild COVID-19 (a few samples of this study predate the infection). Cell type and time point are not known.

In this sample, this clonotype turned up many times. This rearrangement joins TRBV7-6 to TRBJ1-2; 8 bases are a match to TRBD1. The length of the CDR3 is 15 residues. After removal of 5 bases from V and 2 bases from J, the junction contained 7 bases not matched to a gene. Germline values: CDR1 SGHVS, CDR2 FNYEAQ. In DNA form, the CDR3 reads TGTGCCAGCAGCACCGGACAGGGAGTAAACTATGGCTACACCTTC. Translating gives CASSTGQGVNYGYTF.

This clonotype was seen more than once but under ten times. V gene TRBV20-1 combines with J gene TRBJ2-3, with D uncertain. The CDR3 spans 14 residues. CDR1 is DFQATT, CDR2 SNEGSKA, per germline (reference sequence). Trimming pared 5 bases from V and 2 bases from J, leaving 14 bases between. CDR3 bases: TGCAGTGCTGGCGACGGATCCTTCACAGATACGCAGTATTTT. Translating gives CSAGDGSFTDTQYF.

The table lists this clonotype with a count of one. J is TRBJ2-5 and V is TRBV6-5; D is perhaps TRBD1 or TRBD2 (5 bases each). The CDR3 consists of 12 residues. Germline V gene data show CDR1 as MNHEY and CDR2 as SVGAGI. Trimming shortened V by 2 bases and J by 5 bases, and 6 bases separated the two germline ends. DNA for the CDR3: TGTGCCAGCAGTTACGGGACGGAGACCCAGTACTTC. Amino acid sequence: CASSYGTETQYF.

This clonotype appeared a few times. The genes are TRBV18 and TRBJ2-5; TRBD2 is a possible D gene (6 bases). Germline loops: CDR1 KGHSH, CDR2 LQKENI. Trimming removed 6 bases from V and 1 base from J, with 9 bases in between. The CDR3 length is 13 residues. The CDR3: CASSGGVQETQYF. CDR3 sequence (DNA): TGTGCCAGCTCTGGCGGGGTCCAAGAGACCCAGTACTTC.

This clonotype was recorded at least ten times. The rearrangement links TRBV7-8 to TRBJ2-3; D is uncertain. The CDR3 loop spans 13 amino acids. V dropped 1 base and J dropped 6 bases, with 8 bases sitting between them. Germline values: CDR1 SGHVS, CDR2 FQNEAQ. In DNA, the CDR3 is TGTGCCAGCAGCTTAGGACGACGGGATACGCAGTATTTT. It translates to CASSLGRRDTQYF.

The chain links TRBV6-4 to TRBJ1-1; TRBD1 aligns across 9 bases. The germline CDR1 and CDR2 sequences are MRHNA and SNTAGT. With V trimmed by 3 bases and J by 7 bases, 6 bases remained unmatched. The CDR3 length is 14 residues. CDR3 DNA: TGTGCCAGCAGTGAGGGGGACAGGGTGGGTGAAGCTTTCTTT. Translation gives CASSEGDRVGEAFF.

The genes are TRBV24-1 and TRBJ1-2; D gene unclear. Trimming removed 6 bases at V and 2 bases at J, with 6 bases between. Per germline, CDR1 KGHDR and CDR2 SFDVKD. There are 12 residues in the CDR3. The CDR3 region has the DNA TGTGCCACCAGTACCGGGAACTATGGCTACACCTTC. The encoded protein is CATSTGNYGYTF.

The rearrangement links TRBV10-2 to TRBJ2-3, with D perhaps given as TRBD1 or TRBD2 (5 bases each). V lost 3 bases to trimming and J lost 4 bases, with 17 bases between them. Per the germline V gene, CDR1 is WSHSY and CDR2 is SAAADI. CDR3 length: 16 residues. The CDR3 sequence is CASSEVSSGAPDTQYF. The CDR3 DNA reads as TGCGCCAGCAGTGAAGTCAGCTCCGGGGCCCCAGATACGCAGTATTTT.

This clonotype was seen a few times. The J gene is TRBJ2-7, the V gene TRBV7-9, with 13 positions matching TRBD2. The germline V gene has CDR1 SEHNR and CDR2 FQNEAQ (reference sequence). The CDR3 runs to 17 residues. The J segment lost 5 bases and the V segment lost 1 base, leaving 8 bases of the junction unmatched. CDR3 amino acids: CASSLVGTSGMEHEQYF. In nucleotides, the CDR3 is TGTGCCAGCAGCTTAGTGGGGACTAGCGGGATGGAACACGAGCAGTACTTC.

The CDR3 here is CASSYSATGLAEAFF. Written as DNA, the CDR3 is TGTGCCAGCAGTTACTCGGCCACGGGACTAGCTGAAGCTTTCTTT. The chain couples TRBV6-5 to TRBJ1-1; possibly TRBD1 for D (5 bases). Germline V gene lookup returns CDR1 MNHEY and CDR2 SVGAGI. Trimming removed 0 bases from V and 6 bases from J, with 14 bases in between. The CDR3 covers 15 residues.

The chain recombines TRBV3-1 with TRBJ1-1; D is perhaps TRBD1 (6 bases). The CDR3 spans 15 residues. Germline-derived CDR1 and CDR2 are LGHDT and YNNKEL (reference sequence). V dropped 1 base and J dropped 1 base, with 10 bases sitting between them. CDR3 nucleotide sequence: TGTGCCAGCAGCCAAGGAGGGACACCGAACACTGAAGCTTTCTTT. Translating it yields CASSQGGTPNTEAFF.

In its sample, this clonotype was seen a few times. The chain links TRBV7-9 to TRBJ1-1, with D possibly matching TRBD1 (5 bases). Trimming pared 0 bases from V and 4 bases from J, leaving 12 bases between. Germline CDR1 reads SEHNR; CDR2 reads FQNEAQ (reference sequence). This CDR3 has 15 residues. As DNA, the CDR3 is TGTGCCAGCAGCTTAGCGCTGCCAGGGACCACTGAAGCTTTCTTT. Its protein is CASSLALPGTTEAFF.

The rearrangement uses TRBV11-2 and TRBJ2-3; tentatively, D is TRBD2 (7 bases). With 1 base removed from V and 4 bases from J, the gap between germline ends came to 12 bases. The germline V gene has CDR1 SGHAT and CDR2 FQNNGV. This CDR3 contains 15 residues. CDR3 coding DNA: TGTGCCAGCAGCTTAGCGGGGGGCGCCGCAGATACGCAGTATTTT. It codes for CASSLAGGAADTQYF.

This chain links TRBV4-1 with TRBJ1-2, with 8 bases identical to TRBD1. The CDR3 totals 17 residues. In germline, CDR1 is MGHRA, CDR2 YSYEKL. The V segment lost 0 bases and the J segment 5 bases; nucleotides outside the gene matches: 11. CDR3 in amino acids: CASSQEGTGGLRYGYTF. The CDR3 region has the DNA TGCGCCAGCAGCCAAGAAGGAACAGGGGGGCTTAGATATGGCTACACCTTC.

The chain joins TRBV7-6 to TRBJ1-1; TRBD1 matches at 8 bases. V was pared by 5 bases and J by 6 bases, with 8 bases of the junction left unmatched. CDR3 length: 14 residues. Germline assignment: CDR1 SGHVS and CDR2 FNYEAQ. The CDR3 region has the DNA TGTGCCAGCAGCGAAGACAGGGGAGTCTCTGAAGCTTTCTTT. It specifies CASSEDRGVSEAFF.

CDR3 DNA sequence: TGCAGCGTTGGGACAGGGAGAATGAACACTGAAGCTTTCTTT. Encoded protein: CSVGTGRMNTEAFF. V and J are TRBV29-1 and TRBJ1-1; 8 nucleotides agree with TRBD1. The J segment lost 0 bases and the V segment lost 4 bases, leaving 4 bases of the junction unmatched. Germline CDR1 SQVTM, CDR2 ANQGSEA. The CDR3 covers 14 residues.

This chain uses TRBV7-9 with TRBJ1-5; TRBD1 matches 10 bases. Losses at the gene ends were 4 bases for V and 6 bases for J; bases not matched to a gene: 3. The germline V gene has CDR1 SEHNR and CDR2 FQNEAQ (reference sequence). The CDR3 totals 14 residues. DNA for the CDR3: TGTGCCAGCAGCTCGGGACAGGGGACTCAGCCCCAGCATTTT. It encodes CASSSGQGTQPQHF.

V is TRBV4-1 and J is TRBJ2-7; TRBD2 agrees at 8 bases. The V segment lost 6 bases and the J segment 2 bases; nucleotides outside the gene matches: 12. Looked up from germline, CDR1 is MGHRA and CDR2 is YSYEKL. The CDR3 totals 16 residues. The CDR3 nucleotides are TGCGCCAGCAGATCCATCGATAGCGGGGATACCTACGAGCAGTACTTC. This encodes CASRSIDSGDTYEQYF.

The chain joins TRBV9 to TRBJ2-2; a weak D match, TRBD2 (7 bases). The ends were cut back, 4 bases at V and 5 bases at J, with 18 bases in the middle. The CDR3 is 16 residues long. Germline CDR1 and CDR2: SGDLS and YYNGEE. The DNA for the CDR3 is TGTGCCAGCAGCCCCCGAGGGGGGGTCGGAACCGGGGAGCTGTTTTTT. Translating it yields CASSPRGGVGTGELFF.

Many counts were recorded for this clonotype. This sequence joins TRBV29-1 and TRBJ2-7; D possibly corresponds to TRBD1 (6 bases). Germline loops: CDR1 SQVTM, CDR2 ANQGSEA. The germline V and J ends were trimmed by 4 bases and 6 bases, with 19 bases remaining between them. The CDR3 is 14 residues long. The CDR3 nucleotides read TGCAGCGTTGCCCCCCGGGACAAACCAGTCGAGCAGTACTTC. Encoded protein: CSVAPRDKPVEQYF.

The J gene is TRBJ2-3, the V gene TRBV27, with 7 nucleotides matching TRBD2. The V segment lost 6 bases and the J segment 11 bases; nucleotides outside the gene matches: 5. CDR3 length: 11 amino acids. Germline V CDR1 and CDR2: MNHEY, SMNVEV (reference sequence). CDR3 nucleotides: TGTGCCAGCAGGGGAGGGACGGGGCAGTATTTT. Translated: CASRGGTGQYF.

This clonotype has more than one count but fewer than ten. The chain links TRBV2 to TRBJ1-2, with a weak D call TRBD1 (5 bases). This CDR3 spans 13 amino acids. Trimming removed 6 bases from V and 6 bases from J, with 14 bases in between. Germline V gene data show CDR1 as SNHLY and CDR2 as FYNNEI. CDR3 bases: TGTGCCAGCAGCACCCAGGGTATAGATGGCTACACCTTC. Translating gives CASSTQGIDGYTF.